The 8 T cell receptor beta chains in this list originate from one sample, sequenced in a study of cytomegalovirus exposure and HLA in healthy donors. Measured with immunoSEQ multiplex PCR; TCRdb has only the in-frame clones, and not every one. Of 95,000 to 120,000 clones listed, about 85% are singletons. Sequenced: PBMCs. The receptors were gathered from a woman in her late teens or twenties in good health and CMV-seronegative.

This clone was counted a few times. The CDR3 coding sequence is TGCGCCAGCAGCTTGGAATTAACAGCTGAAGCTTTCTTT. This translates into CASSLELTAEAFF. This chain joins TRBV5-1 and TRBJ1-1; D gene uncertain. Trimming removed 0 bases at V and 6 bases at J, with 9 bases between. Germline V gives CDR1 SGHRS, CDR2 YFSETQ. The CDR3 loop spans 13 amino acids.

This clone was observed a few times. This chain connects TRBV2 to TRBJ2-2; 10 bases fit TRBD1. J lost 6 bases, V lost 5 bases, and 3 bases had no gene match. CDR1 is SNHLY and CDR2 is FYNNEI in the germline V gene. This CDR3 has 14 amino acids. CDR3 coding DNA: TGTGCCAGCAGTACCGGGACAGGGGCCGGGGAGCTGTTTTTT. Encoded protein: CASSTGTGAGELFF.

The J gene is TRBJ1-4, the V gene TRBV27; TRBD1 matches at 12 bases. Germline CDR1 and CDR2: MNHEY and SMNVEV (reference sequence). With V trimmed by 4 bases and J by 6 bases, 6 bases remained unmatched. This CDR3 contains 16 residues. The CDR3 DNA is TGTGCCAGCAGTTCCCGGGACAGGGGGCGTGATGAAAAACTGTTTTTT. This translates into CASSSRDRGRDEKLFF.

The CDR3 region has the DNA TGCAGCGTTGAAGACTTGGGGAGCAAAGGCAGCCAGTACTTC. Translation: CSVEDLGSKGSQYF. The chain is built from TRBV29-1 and TRBJ2-7, with D perhaps TRBD2 (5 bases). V was cut by 0 bases and J by 10 bases, with 19 bases left in between. The CDR3 covers 14 residues. From germline, CDR1 is SQVTM and CDR2 ANQGSEA.

This chain connects TRBV9 to TRBJ2-5; TRBD2 matches 11 bases. The ends lost 3 bases at V and 3 bases at J; junction bases unmatched: 4. The germline V gene has CDR1 SGDLS and CDR2 YYNGEE. The CDR3 has 15 amino acids. The CDR3 region is CASSAGTSGEETQYF. The CDR3, as DNA: TGTGCCAGCAGCGCCGGGACTAGCGGTGAAGAGACCCAGTACTTC.

Written as DNA, the CDR3 is TGTGCCAGCAGTGAAGCGAACTTACTAAATGAGCAGTTCTTC. It translates to CASSEANLLNEQFF. The J gene is TRBJ2-1, the V gene TRBV6-1; no definite D call. Germline V gene sequence: CDR1 MNHNS, CDR2 SASEGT. Trimming pared 0 bases from V and 7 bases from J, leaving 10 bases between. CDR3 length: 14 amino acids.

The chain links TRBV5-1 to TRBJ2-7, with 11 nucleotides matching TRBD1. The CDR3 is 14 amino acids. Germline V gives CDR1 SGHRS, CDR2 YFSETQ. The V gene end was trimmed by 2 bases and the J gene end by 4 bases; junction bases not matched to a gene: 2. CDR3 DNA: TGCGCCAGCAGCTTTGGGACAGGGGGTTACGAGCAGTACTTC. Its protein is CASSFGTGGYEQYF.

This clone has a single count. The J gene is TRBJ2-1, the V gene TRBV7-9; D is unresolved. The V and J ends lost 0 bases and 5 bases respectively, with 14 bases between them. The CDR3 is 16 residues long. Germline CDR1 and CDR2: SEHNR and FQNEAQ (reference sequence). The CDR3 here is CASSLALGVSHNEQFF. DNA for the CDR3: TGTGCCAGCAGCTTAGCGCTAGGAGTAAGCCACAATGAGCAGTTCTTC.